These 15 T cell receptor beta chains were all obtained from the same sample, sequenced in a study of technical replicates of blood from a few donors (dated by TCRdb to about 2017). Library prep was done by the immunoSEQ multiplex PCR assay. TCRdb mirrors the immuneACCESS table, restricted to in-frame sequences. Some clones are absent from its copies; in checked studies, under half trace to an unresolved V gene, and the reason for the others is unknown. A total of tens of thousands of clones appear in this sample, 80% to 95% of them only once. The top ten hold roughly 4.2% of the sample. The sample consisted of PBMCs. These receptors all come from a human donor in good health. Some clones in this sample may be carry-over from other donors' samples.

V is TRBV6-5 and J is TRBJ2-1; TRBD1 matches 9 bases. This CDR3 contains 15 residues. The V and J ends lost 0 bases and 4 bases, in that order; junction bases with no gene match: 1. Germline CDR1 MNHEY, CDR2 SVGAGI. CDR3 DNA sequence: TGTGCCAGCAGTTACTCAGGACAGGGGTACAATGAGCAGTTCTTC. Translated: CASSYSGQGYNEQFF.

The rearrangement links TRBV19 to TRBJ2-1, with 15 positions matching TRBD2. Looked up from germline, CDR1 is LNHDA and CDR2 is SQIVND (reference sequence). With 5 bases clipped from V and 4 bases from J, the junction kept 9 bases outside the gene matches. This CDR3 comprises 18 residues. The CDR3 sequence is CASSSGTSGGPWYNEQFF. The CDR3 DNA reads as TGTGCCAGTAGTTCAGGGACTAGCGGGGGGCCGTGGTACAATGAGCAGTTCTTC.

The chain employs TRBV4-3 and TRBJ1-6; 8 nucleotides align to TRBD1. The CDR3 runs 16 residues. Losses at the gene ends were 4 bases for V and 14 bases for J; bases not matched to a gene: 16. CDR1 is LGHNA, CDR2 YSLEER, per germline. This CDR3 is CASSPDWGQDIQSLHF. The CDR3 DNA sequence: TGCGCCAGCAGCCCCGACTGGGGACAGGATATTCAGTCCCTCCACTTT.

The chain joins TRBV7-2 to TRBJ2-7; D is possibly TRBD2 (5 bases). Trimming pared 1 base from V and 2 bases from J, leaving 12 bases between. Germline-derived CDR1 and CDR2 are SGHTA and FQGNSA. The CDR3 spans 15 residues. The DNA of the CDR3 is TGTGCCAGCAGCTTAGATGGGAGTCCCACCTACGAGCAGTACTTC. Encoded protein: CASSLDGSPTYEQYF.

The V gene is TRBV7-8, the J gene TRBJ1-2; 8 bases are a match to TRBD1. This CDR3 contains 15 residues. Germline loops: CDR1 SGHVS, CDR2 FQNEAQ. The trim removed 4 bases at V and 2 bases at J, leaving 6 bases unmatched. For the CDR3, the DNA is TGTGCCAGCAGCTCCCTACGGACAGGGAACTATGGCTACACCTTC. Amino acid sequence: CASSSLRTGNYGYTF.

The V and J genes are TRBV30 and TRBJ2-7; D is undetermined. The germline CDR1 and CDR2 sequences are GTSNPN and SVGIG (reference sequence). Trimming took off 1 base at V and 2 bases at J, with 9 bases between the two ends. There are 13 residues in the CDR3. CDR3 sequence: CAWSGQAAYEQYF. The CDR3 bases are TGTGCCTGGAGTGGCCAGGCAGCCTACGAGCAGTACTTC.

This clone has a single count. The chain carries TRBV2 and TRBJ2-2; a weak D match, TRBD1 (7 bases). CDR1 is SNHLY and CDR2 is FYNNEI in the germline V gene. Trimming took off 4 bases at V and 4 bases at J, with 10 bases between the two ends. CDR3 length: 14 amino acids. The CDR3: CASSAQGGTGELFF. For the CDR3, the DNA is TGTGCCAGCAGTGCCCAGGGGGGCACCGGGGAGCTGTTTTTT.

The chain recombines TRBV6-4 with TRBJ1-5; tentative D call: TRBD1 (5 bases). The CDR3 covers 14 residues. Per the germline V gene, CDR1 is MRHNA and CDR2 is SNTAGT. V was shortened by 5 bases and J by 5 bases, with 13 bases between the two germline ends. The CDR3 sequence is CASSPTGGDQPQHF. The CDR3, as DNA: TGTGCCAGCAGTCCCACGGGGGGGGATCAGCCCCAGCATTTT.

V and J are TRBV5-6 and TRBJ2-7; 10 bases match TRBD2. CDR1 is SGHDT and CDR2 is YYEEEE in the germline V gene. The CDR3 loop spans 15 amino acids. J was trimmed by 3 bases and V by 2 bases; bases with no gene match: 5. The CDR3 nucleotides read TGTGCCAGCAGCTTACTAGCGGGGTTGATCTACGAGCAGTACTTC. Protein sequence: CASSLLAGLIYEQYF.

Written as DNA, the CDR3 is TGTGCCAGCAACCTGGAGAGGAACACTGAAGCTTTCTTT. It is translated as CASNLERNTEAFF. The J gene is TRBJ1-1, the V gene TRBV7-9; no definite D call. CDR3 length: 13 residues. V was trimmed by 7 bases and J by 1 base, leaving 10 bases between them. Germline CDR1 is SEHNR and CDR2 is FQNEAQ (reference sequence).

The chain has TRBV27 and TRBJ2-7, with a tentative D call TRBD1 (5 bases). Trimming shortened V by 10 bases and J by 0 bases, and 13 bases separated the two germline ends. Looked up from germline, CDR1 is MNHEY and CDR2 is SMNVEV (reference sequence). This CDR3 spans 13 amino acids. CDR3 in DNA: TGTGCCACCAGGGTATTGAGCTCCTACGAGCAGTACTTC. It translates to CATRVLSSYEQYF.

The rearrangement uses TRBV14 and TRBJ2-7; 13 nucleotides match TRBD2. V lost 3 bases and J lost 5; bases outside the gene matches: 4. The CDR3 contains 15 residues. From germline, CDR1 is SGHDN and CDR2 FVKESK. The CDR3 loop is CASSHRGTSGNEQYF. The CDR3 nucleotides read TGTGCCAGCAGCCACAGAGGGACTAGCGGGAACGAGCAGTACTTC.

The rearrangement links TRBV1 to TRBJ2-7; the tabulated D call, TRBD2, remains unverified against the DNA. TRBV1 represents a pseudogene. The CDR3 has 16 residues. The chain's CDR3 is CTSSQARLAGYYEQYF. CDR3 in DNA: TGCACCAGCAGCCAGGCCCGACTAGCGGGATACTACGAGCAGTACTTC.

The rearrangement joins TRBV4-1 to TRBJ1-5; TRBD1 aligns across 9 bases. J was trimmed by 4 bases and V by 5 bases; bases with no gene match: 3. The CDR3 consists of 14 residues. The germline CDR1 and CDR2 sequences are MGHRA and YSYEKL. CDR3 residues: CASSGTGSNQPQHF. For the CDR3, the DNA is TGCGCCAGCAGCGGGACAGGGAGTAATCAGCCCCAGCATTTT.

This clone turned up a few times. The rearrangement uses TRBV5-6 and TRBJ1-2, with TRBD1 identical over 7 bases. The CDR3 length is 15 residues. CDR1 and CDR2 (germline): SGHDT, YYEEEE. With 3 bases clipped from V and 4 bases from J, the junction kept 9 bases outside the gene matches. In DNA, the CDR3 is TGTGCCAGCAGCTGGGGGGACAGTACCCTCTATGGCTACACCTTC. This gives the protein CASSWGDSTLYGYTF. Variable domain in full (rest from reference TRBV5-6 and TRBJ1-2): DAGVTQSPTHLIKTRGQQVTLRCSPKSGHDTVSWYQQALGQGPQFIFQYYEEEERQRGNFPDRFSGHQFPNYSSELNVNALLLGDSALYLCASSWGDSTLYGYTFGSGTRLTVV.